The 5 T cell receptor beta chains presented below share a single source sample, sequenced in a study of CD8 T cells in ankylosing spondylitis. TCRdb passed the 5' RACE reads through MiXCR, listing each CDR3 protein once. In the table there are 130,000 or so distinct CDR3 sequences, around 7% of which are singletons. The sequenced sample was blood, either unsorted or a sorted T cell fraction (not recorded which). These receptors were obtained from a male donor with ankylosing spondylitis or in good health (not recorded which).

The J gene is TRBJ2-7, the V gene TRBV7-2; D remains ambiguous. V shed 2 bases and J shed 3 bases, with 11 bases lying between them. The V gene's germline CDR1 is SGHTA and CDR2 FQGNSA. CDR3 length equals 14 residues. CDR3 bases: TGTGCCAGCAGCTTAATCCCAGGCTTCTACGAGCAGTACTTC. Translating it yields CASSLIPGFYEQYF.

Many counts were recorded for this clonotype. The chain couples TRBV5-5 to TRBJ1-1, with D possibly TRBD1 on 6 matching bases. The CDR3 runs 12 residues. Germline-derived CDR1 and CDR2 are SGHKS and YYEKEE (reference sequence). Trimming stripped 4 bases from V and 6 bases from J, with 10 bases between. The DNA for the CDR3 is TGTGCCAGCAGCGAACAGGGAGCTGAAGCTTTCTTT. Translated: CASSEQGAEAFF.

At least ten counts were recorded for this clonotype. The rearrangement joins TRBV5-1 to TRBJ2-5, with TRBD2 as a possible D gene (5 bases). V was trimmed by 0 bases and J by 1 base, leaving 10 bases between them. CDR3 length: 15 residues. Per germline, CDR1 SGHRS and CDR2 YFSETQ. The CDR3 sequence is CASSLELGGQETQYF. The CDR3 DNA follows: TGCGCCAGCAGCTTGGAATTAGGAGGCCAAGAGACCCAGTACTTC.

This clonotype was picked up many times. The chain couples TRBV18 to TRBJ2-7; 7 positions agree with TRBD1. Germline CDR1 reads KGHSH; CDR2 reads LQKENI. V trimming: 6 bases; J trimming: 6 bases; junction bases outside the gene matches: 11. The CDR3 is made up of 14 amino acids. CDR3 amino acids: CASSPGQSLPEQYF. The CDR3 region has the DNA TGTGCCAGCTCCCCGGGACAGTCCCTCCCCGAGCAGTACTTC. Complete variable domain (other parts from reference TRBV18 and TRBJ2-7): NAGVMQNPRHLVRRRGQEARLRCSPMKGHSHVYWYRQLPEEGLKFMVYLQKENIIDESGMPKERFSAEFPKEGPSILRIQQVVRGDSAAYFCASSPGQSLPEQYFGPGTRLTVT.

This clonotype has at least ten counts. This rearrangement joins TRBV29-1 to TRBJ1-1; 7 bases are shared with TRBD1. J lost 0 bases, V lost 4 bases, and 2 bases had no gene match. The CDR3 contains 13 residues. Germline V gene lookup returns CDR1 SQVTM and CDR2 ANQGSEA. This CDR3 is CSVGTGLNTEAFF. The DNA of the CDR3 is TGCAGCGTTGGGACAGGATTGAACACTGAAGCTTTCTTT.